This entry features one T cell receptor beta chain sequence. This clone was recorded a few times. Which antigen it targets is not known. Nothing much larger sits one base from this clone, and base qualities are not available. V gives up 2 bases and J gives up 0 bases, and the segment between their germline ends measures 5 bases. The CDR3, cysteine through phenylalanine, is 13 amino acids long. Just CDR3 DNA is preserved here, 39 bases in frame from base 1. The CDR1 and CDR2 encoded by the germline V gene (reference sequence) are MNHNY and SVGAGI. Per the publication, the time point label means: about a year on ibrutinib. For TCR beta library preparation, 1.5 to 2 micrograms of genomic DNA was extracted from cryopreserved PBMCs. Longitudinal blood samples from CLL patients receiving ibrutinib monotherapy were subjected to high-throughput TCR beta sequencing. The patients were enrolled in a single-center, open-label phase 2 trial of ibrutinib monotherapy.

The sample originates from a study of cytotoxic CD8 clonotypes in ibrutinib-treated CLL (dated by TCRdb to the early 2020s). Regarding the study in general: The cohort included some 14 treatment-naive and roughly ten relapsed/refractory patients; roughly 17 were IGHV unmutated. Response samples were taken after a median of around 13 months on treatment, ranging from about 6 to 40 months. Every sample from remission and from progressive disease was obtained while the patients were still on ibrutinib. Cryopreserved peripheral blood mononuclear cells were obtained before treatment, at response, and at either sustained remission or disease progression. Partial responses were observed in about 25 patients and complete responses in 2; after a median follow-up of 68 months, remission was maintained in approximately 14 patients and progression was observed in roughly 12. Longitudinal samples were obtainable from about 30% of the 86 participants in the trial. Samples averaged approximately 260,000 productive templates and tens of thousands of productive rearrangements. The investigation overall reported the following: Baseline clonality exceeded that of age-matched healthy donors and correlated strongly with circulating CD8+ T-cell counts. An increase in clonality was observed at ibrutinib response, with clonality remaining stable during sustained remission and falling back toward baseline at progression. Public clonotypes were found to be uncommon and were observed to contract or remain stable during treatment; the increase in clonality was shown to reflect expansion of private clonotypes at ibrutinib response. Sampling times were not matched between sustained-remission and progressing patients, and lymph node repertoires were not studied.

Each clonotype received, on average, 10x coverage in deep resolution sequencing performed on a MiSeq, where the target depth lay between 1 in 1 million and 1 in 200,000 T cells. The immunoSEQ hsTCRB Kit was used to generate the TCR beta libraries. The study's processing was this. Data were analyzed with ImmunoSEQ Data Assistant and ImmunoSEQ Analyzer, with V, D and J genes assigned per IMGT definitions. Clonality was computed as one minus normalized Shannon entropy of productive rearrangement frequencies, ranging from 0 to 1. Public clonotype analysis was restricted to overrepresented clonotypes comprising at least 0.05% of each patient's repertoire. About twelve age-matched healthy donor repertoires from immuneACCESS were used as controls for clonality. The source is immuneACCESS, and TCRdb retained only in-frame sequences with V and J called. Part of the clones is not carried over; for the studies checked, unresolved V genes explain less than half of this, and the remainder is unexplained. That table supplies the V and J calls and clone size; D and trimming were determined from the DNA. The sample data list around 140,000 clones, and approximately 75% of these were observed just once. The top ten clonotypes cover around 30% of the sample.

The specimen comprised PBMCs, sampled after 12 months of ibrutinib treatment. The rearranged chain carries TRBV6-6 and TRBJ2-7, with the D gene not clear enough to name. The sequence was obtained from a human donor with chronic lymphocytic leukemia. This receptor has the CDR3 CASSYPGSYEQYF. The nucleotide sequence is TGTGCCAGCAGTTACCCGGGCTCCTACGAGCAGTACTTC.